This passage covers 4 T cell receptor beta chains from one sample sequenced in a study of T cell responses to AZD1222 COVID-19 vaccine. The assay was immunoSEQ multiplex PCR, and TCRdb's table has in-frame clones only and misses some. Altogether about 170,000 clones are present, around 90% being singletons, with the ten largest covering 2.6%. The specimen comprised peripheral blood, sampled on day 0 of AZD1222 vaccination. The receptors here all came from an adult in good health.

The rearrangement uses TRBV28 and TRBJ1-5; 7 nucleotides align to TRBD1. Germline V lookup: CDR1 MDHEN, CDR2 SYDVKM. V gave up 6 bases and J gave up 3 bases; unmatched junction bases: 8. This CDR3 spans 15 amino acids. The DNA of the CDR3 is TGTGCCAGCAGCAGGGGGGGACGTGACAATCAGCCCCAGCATTTT. Translated, it gives CASSRGGRDNQPQHF. The full variable domain, its missing parts supplied by reference TRBV28 and TRBJ1-5, is DVKVTQSSRYLVKRTGEKVFLECVQDMDHENMFWYRQDPGLGLRLIYFSYDVKMKEKGDIPEGYSVSREKKERFSLILESASTNQTSMYLCASSRGGRDNQPQHFGDGTRLSIL.

This clone appeared once. This rearrangement joins TRBV9 to TRBJ2-2; D might be TRBD1 or TRBD2, each matching 6 bases. The germline V and J ends were trimmed by 7 bases and 4 bases, with 11 bases remaining between them. The germline gives CDR1 SGDLS, CDR2 YYNGEE. This CDR3 comprises 13 residues. The CDR3 sequence is CASGGTITGELFF. CDR3 in DNA: TGTGCCAGCGGCGGGACAATCACCGGGGAGCTGTTTTTT.

The chain employs TRBV30 and TRBJ1-5; TRBD1 might be the D (5 bases). This CDR3 region has 15 residues. Germline V gene lookup returns CDR1 GTSNPN and CDR2 SVGIG (reference sequence). With 0 bases removed from V and 5 bases from J, the gap between germline ends came to 14 bases. As DNA, the CDR3 is TGTGCCTGGAGTGTTGACAGTCTTGCTCATCAGCCCCAGCATTTT. Its translation is CAWSVDSLAHQPQHF. Complete variable domain (other parts from reference TRBV30 and TRBJ1-5): SQTIHQWPATLVQPVGSPLSLECTVEGTSNPNLYWYRQAAGRGLQLLFYSVGIGQISSEVPQNLSASRPQDRQFILSSKKLLLSDSGFYLCAWSVDSLAHQPQHFGDGTRLSIL.

The chain has TRBV5-1 and TRBJ2-3, with a weak D call TRBD2 (6 bases). CDR3 length: 12 amino acids. Germline CDR1 is SGHRS and CDR2 is YFSETQ. V was trimmed by 5 bases and J by 6 bases, leaving 10 bases between them. As DNA, the CDR3 is TGCGCCAGCAGGACTCTAGCGGATACGCAGTATTTT. It is translated as CASRTLADTQYF.